The rows below give T cell receptor beta chains drawn from one sample of a study of cytomegalovirus exposure and HLA in healthy donors. The method was immunoSEQ multiplex PCR; TCRdb's version includes in-frame clones alone and lacks a portion of them. This sample yields about 160,000 clones, of which approximately 96% are seen a single time; about 0.89% belongs to the top ten. Sample: PBMCs. All receptors come from a woman aged 18-35 years in good health and CMV-seronegative. Both conserved end residues are part of each CDR3. The order of the fields is CDR3 protein, J gene, V gene.

CDR3 protein: CASSSGTDTNEKLFF
J gene: TRBJ1-4
V gene: TRBV5-1

CDR3 protein: CASSLGGPGTEAFF
J gene: TRBJ1-1
V gene: TRBV13

CDR3 protein: CASSSYRVGGGEYNEQFF
J gene: TRBJ2-1
V gene: TRBV11-2

CDR3 protein: CASSLAAKGMDTEAFF
J gene: TRBJ1-1
V gene: TRBV5-1

CDR3 protein: CASSYSEFQPQHF
J gene: TRBJ1-5
V gene: TRBV6-5

CDR3 protein: CASSLGRLQNQNTEAFF
J gene: TRBJ1-1
V gene: TRBV27

CDR3 protein: CASSDGQINQPQHF
J gene: TRBJ1-5
V gene: TRBV2

CDR3 protein: CASSSRGTQYF
J gene: TRBJ2-3
V gene: TRBV11-2

CDR3 protein: CASSFRRAATDTQYF
J gene: TRBJ2-3
V gene: TRBV11-2

CDR3 protein: CASRPRGGMNTEAFF
J gene: TRBJ1-1
V gene: TRBV13

CDR3 protein: CASSSLGTLNTEAFF
J gene: TRBJ1-1
V gene: TRBV5-1

CDR3 protein: CAISGQGMGQPQHF
J gene: TRBJ1-5
V gene: TRBV10-3

CDR3 protein: CASSIDRGANSPLHF
J gene: TRBJ1-6
V gene: TRBV19

CDR3 protein: CASRGTPLGTDTQYF
J gene: TRBJ2-3
V gene: TRBV6-1

CDR3 protein: CASSEPPGGGSTDTQYF
J gene: TRBJ2-3
V gene: TRBV25-1

CDR3 protein: CASSENRLQETHYF
J gene: TRBJ2-5
V gene: TRBV7-6

CDR3 protein: CASGFGRSISGVRTDTQYF
J gene: TRBJ2-3
V gene: TRBV12-5

CDR3 protein: CASSLTPGQAQETQYF
J gene: TRBJ2-5
V gene: TRBV7-3

CDR3 protein: CASSQDPGGYTEAFF
J gene: TRBJ1-1
V gene: TRBV14

CDR3 protein: CASSTAGTSTDTQYF
J gene: TRBJ2-3
V gene: TRBV7-9

CDR3 protein: CAWSPGVDTQYF
J gene: TRBJ2-3
V gene: TRBV30

CDR3 protein: CASSLGTGFYGYTF
J gene: TRBJ1-2
V gene: TRBV5-1

CDR3 protein: CASSWLAGTGELFF
J gene: TRBJ2-2
V gene: TRBV5-6

CDR3 protein: CASSPGGAYEQYF
J gene: TRBJ2-7
V gene: TRBV13

CDR3 protein: CASSSLSGGVDYGYTF
J gene: TRBJ1-2
V gene: TRBV28